This T cell receptor beta chain is drawn from a study of CD8+ T cells in alopecia areata. At the level of the study: The authors scored treated patients' severity by affected scalp percentage.

With regard to this clone: As yet, its antigen is unknown.

The study, taken as a whole, reports: Tofacitinib significantly lowered scalp clonality and expanded CD8+ clones among the top 100. Mouse data revealed clearer TCR sharing than patient data did, a gap possibly tied to HLA.

Treatment meaning: oral pan-JAK inhibitor, 5-10 mg twice daily. The length of the CDR3 is 14 residues. V was shortened by 5 bases and J by 4 bases, with 15 bases between the two germline ends. In germline, CDR1 is MNHEY, CDR2 SMNVEV (reference sequence). Extracted from the samples, RNA was reverse transcribed into cDNA to serve as the sequencing template. TCRdb's table, derived via immunoSEQ multiplex PCR, lists solely in-frame clones and lacks some. Of some 58,000 clones listed, around 45% are singletons. This material consisted of CD8+ T cells sorted from blood, taken around week 36, from a patient treated with tofacitinib. The clonotype comes from a human donor with alopecia areata. The rearrangement joins TRBV27 to TRBJ2-7; TRBD1 is a possible D gene (6 bases). The CDR3 protein is CASSVTQGSYEQYF. CDR3 coding DNA: TGTGCCAGCAGTGTAACCCAGGGGAGTTACGAGCAGTACTTC.